This is a list of T cell receptor beta chains from one sample in a study of T cells in localized non-small cell lung cancer. Method: immunoSEQ multiplex PCR; TCRdb's copy keeps in-frame clones and lacks some. The sample records around 96,000 clones, roughly 90% being singletons. This specimen consisted of PBMCs, obtained before any cancer treatment. The source is a woman aged 35 to 70 with stage II squamous cell lung carcinoma. Both conserved end residues are part of each CDR3. Fields, in order: V gene, CDR3 protein.

>TRBV7-9
CASSLWAGYGYTF
>TRBV12-5
CASGISGANVLTF
>TRBV6-1
CASSDPTGTGRRNTEAFF
>TRBV7-9
CASSLRDWQFF
>TRBV19
CASTGMGRTEAFF
>TRBV6-5
CASSKSQGWGSPLHF
>TRBV6-5
CASSFRGVTDTQYF
>TRBV28
CASGRGETQYF
>TRBV6-4
CASSAREGSPLHF
>TRBV2
CAMLDGLGTEAFF
>TRBV6-5
CASSYAGTSTYEQYF
>TRBV5-1
CASSLVAGASYEQYF
>TRBV7-8
CASSSGTRSEKLFF
>TRBV9
CASSVSGGMETQYF
>TRBV2
CASSEPRMTGLDYGYTF
>TRBV11-2
CASSAIRDEQFF
>TRBV7-8
CASSLASRGYEQYF
>TRBV5-4
CASSPPSGTMGEKLFF
>TRBV6-1
CASTEGGNYGYTF
>TRBV11-2
CASSSGLATYGYTF
>TRBV27
CASSLVPANTEAFF
>TRBV7-6
CASSRRLAGAEDTQYF
>TRBV11-2
CASIAIGRGGHGYTF
>TRBV6-1
CASSEWGSGQRRSYEQYF
>TRBV7-6
CASSSNYEQYF
>TRBV11-2
CASSLGRGNLATNEKLFF